Detailed here is one TCR beta chain. The antigen is undetermined. These data originate in a study of beta chain features in type 1 diabetes. Broader study findings: A moderate, significant TCRB CDR3 shortening appeared in type 1 diabetes across four CD4+ subsets. Junctions at VDJ sites from type 1 diabetes patients had fewer insertions and more deletions.

The CDR3 length is 15 residues. V was clipped by 2 bases and J by 6 bases; unmatched bases: 6. The germline CDR1 and CDR2 sequences are ENHRY and SYGVKD. A single heparinised blood sample, averaging roughly 100 mL, was obtained per donor. Reverse transcription of all isolated RNA meant that expressed TCRB transcripts were sequenced. The protocol was immunoSEQ multiplex PCR, while the TCRdb copy is restricted to in-frame clones and leaves out a portion. The profile shows about 450,000 clones, 10% to 12% of them singletons. This chain joins TRBV10-3 and TRBJ2-1; 8 bases agree with TRBD1. This TCR derives from a woman in her late teens or twenties in good health. Sequenced sample: naive CD4+ T cells from blood. CDR3 residues: CAISEPDRDRNEQFF. DNA of the CDR3: TGTGCCATCAGTGAGCCGGACAGGGACCGCAATGAGCAGTTCTTC.